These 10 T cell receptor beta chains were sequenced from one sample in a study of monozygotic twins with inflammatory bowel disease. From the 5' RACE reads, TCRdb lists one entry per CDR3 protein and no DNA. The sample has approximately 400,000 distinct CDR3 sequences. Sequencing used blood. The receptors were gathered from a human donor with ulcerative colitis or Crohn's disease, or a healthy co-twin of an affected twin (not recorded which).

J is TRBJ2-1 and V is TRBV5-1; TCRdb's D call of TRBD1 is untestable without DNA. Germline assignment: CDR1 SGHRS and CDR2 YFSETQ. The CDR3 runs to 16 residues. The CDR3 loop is CASSLVAGSTYNEQFF.

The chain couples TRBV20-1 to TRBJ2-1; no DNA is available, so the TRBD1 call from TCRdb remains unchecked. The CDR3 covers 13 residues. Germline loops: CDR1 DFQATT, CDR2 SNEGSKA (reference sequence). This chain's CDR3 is CSAPDLGGNEQFF.

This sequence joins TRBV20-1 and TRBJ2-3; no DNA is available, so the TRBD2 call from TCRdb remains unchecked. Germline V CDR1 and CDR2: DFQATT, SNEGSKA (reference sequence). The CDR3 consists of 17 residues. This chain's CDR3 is CSAKGTSGGQSTDTQYF.

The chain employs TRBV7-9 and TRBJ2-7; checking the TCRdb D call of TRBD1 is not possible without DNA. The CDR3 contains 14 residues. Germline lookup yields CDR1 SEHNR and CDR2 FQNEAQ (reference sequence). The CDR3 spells CASSLERGQNEQYF.

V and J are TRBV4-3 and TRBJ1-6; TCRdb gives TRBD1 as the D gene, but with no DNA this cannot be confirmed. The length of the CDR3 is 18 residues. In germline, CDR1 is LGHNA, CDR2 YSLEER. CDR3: CASSQDPVRGTYNSPLHF.

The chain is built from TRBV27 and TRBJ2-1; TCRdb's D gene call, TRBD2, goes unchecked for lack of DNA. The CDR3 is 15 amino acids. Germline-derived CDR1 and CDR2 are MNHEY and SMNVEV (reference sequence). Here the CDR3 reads CASSSGLAGAHEQFF.

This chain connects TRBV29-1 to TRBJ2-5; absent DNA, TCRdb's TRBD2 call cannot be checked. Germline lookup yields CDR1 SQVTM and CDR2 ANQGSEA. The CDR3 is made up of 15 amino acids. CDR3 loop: CSVGLAGGPTETQYF. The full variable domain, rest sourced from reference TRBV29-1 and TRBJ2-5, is SAVISQKPSRDICQRGTSLTIQCQVDSQVTMMFWYRQQPGQSLTLIATANQGSEATYESGFVIDKFPISRPNLTFSTLTVSNMSPEDSSIYLCSVGLAGGPTETQYFGPGTRLLVL.

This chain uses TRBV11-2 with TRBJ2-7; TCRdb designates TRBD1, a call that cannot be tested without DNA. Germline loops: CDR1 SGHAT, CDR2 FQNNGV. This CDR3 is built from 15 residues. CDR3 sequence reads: CASSLDRGVLYEQYF.

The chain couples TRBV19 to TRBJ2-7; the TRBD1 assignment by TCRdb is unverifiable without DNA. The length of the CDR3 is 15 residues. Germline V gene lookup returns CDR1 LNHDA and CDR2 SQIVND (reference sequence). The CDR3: CASSPYAGDTYEQYF.

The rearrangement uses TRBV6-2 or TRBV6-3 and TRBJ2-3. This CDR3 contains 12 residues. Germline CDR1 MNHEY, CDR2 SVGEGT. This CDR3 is CASSYGTDTQYF.